The 19 T cell receptor beta chains below come from one sample, sequenced in a study of blood T cell repertoires in COVID-19. Assay: immunoSEQ multiplex PCR; the TCRdb copy retains only in-frame clones and omits some. Seen here are approximately 350,000 clones, around nine tenths observed once, and the top ten hold 7.1%. Sequenced material: peripheral blood. The receptors here all came from a woman aged 60-75 years with COVID-19, enrolled during active disease.

This chain connects TRBV10-1 to TRBJ2-3; 8 nucleotides match TRBD1. The CDR3 totals 15 residues. The trim removed 8 bases at V and 1 base at J, leaving 8 bases unmatched. Germline CDR1 WNHNN, CDR2 SYGVQD (reference sequence). CDR3 amino acids: CASHCRDRCTDTQYF. In DNA form, the CDR3 reads TGCGCCAGCCATTGCCGGGACAGGTGCACAGATACGCAGTATTTT.

This chain joins TRBV30 and TRBJ1-2; weak D call: TRBD1 (6 bases). V was cut by 6 bases and J by 4 bases, with 15 bases left in between. The CDR3 consists of 13 residues. CDR1 and CDR2 from the germline V gene are GTSNPN and SVGIG (reference sequence). The CDR3 nucleotides read TGTGCCTGCCCTTTTCTCAGGGGCTATGGCTACACCTTC. Protein: CACPFLRGYGYTF.

The V gene is TRBV5-1, the J gene TRBJ1-2; TRBD1 matches at 8 bases. The germline V gene has CDR1 SGHRS and CDR2 YFSETQ. The CDR3 is made up of 15 amino acids. J gave up 6 bases and V 0 bases, and 7 bases lay outside the gene matches. The CDR3 DNA follows: TGCGCCAGCAGCTTGGTGACAGGGGCCCAAGATGGCTACACCTTC. It codes for CASSLVTGAQDGYTF.

The rearrangement uses TRBV30 and TRBJ1-4; D is perhaps TRBD1 (5 bases). Germline V CDR1 and CDR2: GTSNPN, SVGIG (reference sequence). Deletions cut 4 bases from V and 4 bases from J, with 7 bases between. This CDR3 is built from 12 residues. Written as DNA, the CDR3 is TGTGCCTGGATGGGGGGTAATGAAAAACTGTTTTTT. Protein sequence: CAWMGGNEKLFF.

The chain couples TRBV6-5 to TRBJ2-1; D ambiguous. Trimming cost V 5 bases and J 3 bases, with 14 bases left between them. There are 15 residues in the CDR3. Per germline, CDR1 MNHEY and CDR2 SVGAGI. The CDR3 sequence is CASSPTGDVYNEQFF. In DNA form, the CDR3 reads TGTGCCAGCAGTCCAACCGGAGATGTCTACAATGAGCAGTTCTTC.

The V call is TRBV9, the J call TRBJ2-5; 7 nucleotides line up with TRBD1. J lost 2 bases, V lost 3 bases, and 7 bases had no gene match. Germline V lookup: CDR1 SGDLS, CDR2 YYNGEE. CDR3 length equals 15 residues. The CDR3 DNA sequence: TGTGCCAGCAGCGCCGACAGGGACGGGCAAGAGACCCAGTACTTC. Translation: CASSADRDGQETQYF.

This clone was picked up a small number of times. V and J are TRBV7-8 and TRBJ1-2, with 10 bases that match TRBD1. This CDR3 comprises 15 residues. CDR1 SGHVS and CDR2 FQNEAQ come from the germline V gene. V lost 5 bases, J lost 4 bases, and 7 bases stayed unmatched. The CDR3 DNA follows: TGTGCCAGCAGCCATCGACAGGGGGCTTTCTATGGCTACACCTTC. The encoded protein is CASSHRQGAFYGYTF.

This clone was seen a handful of times. V is TRBV5-1 and J is TRBJ1-4; D possibly corresponds to TRBD1 (5 bases). Trimming pared 7 bases from V and 2 bases from J, leaving 15 bases between. Germline V gene sequence: CDR1 SGHRS, CDR2 YFSETQ. The length of the CDR3 is 15 residues. This CDR3 reads CASGSRGTTNEKLFF. The CDR3 region has the DNA TGCGCCAGCGGATCCCGGGGGACGACTAATGAAAAACTGTTTTTT.

This clone was observed a single time. J is TRBJ1-2 and V is TRBV3-1 (or the pseudogene TRBV3-2), with 7 bases that match TRBD1. V shed 0 bases and J 1 base; nucleotides not matched to a gene: 8. The CDR3 is made up of 17 amino acids. The germline CDR1 and CDR2 sequences are LGHDT and YNNKEL (reference sequence). The CDR3 loop is CASSQDDLTGDNYGYTF. The CDR3 DNA follows: TGTGCCAGCAGCCAAGATGATCTCACAGGGGATAACTATGGCTACACCTTC.

The rearrangement links TRBV18 to TRBJ2-3; the match to TRBD2 covers 10 bases. The germline gives CDR1 KGHSH, CDR2 LQKENI. The CDR3 contains 19 residues. With 1 base clipped from V and 9 bases from J, the junction kept 19 bases outside the gene matches. The CDR3 region has the DNA TGTGCCAGCTCACCACAAAATCCGGGACTAGCGCCCCGTGATTTGACGCAGTATTTT. Translating it yields CASSPQNPGLAPRDLTQYF.

This chain links TRBV7-8 with TRBJ1-2; 9 bases agree with TRBD1. The junction had 5 bases not matched to a gene; V was cut back by 4 bases and J by 2 bases. This CDR3 spans 15 amino acids. Germline lookup yields CDR1 SGHVS and CDR2 FQNEAQ. The CDR3 coding sequence is TGTGCCAGCAGCTACCCCGGGACAGGGAACTATGGCTACACCTTC. Amino acid sequence: CASSYPGTGNYGYTF.

This chain connects TRBV7-3 to TRBJ1-1; D perhaps matches TRBD1 (6 bases). V was pared by 0 bases and J by 1 base, with 9 bases between. Germline loops: CDR1 SGHTA, CDR2 FQGTGA. This CDR3 region has 15 residues. CDR3 DNA sequence: TGTGCCAGCAGCTTAACGCCGGACAGGAACACTGAAGCTTTCTTT. It codes for CASSLTPDRNTEAFF.

The chain employs TRBV11-3 and TRBJ2-1; 8 bases fit TRBD2. V gave up 8 bases and J gave up 0 bases; unmatched junction bases: 6. Germline V gene lookup returns CDR1 SGHNT and CDR2 YENEEA. The CDR3 length is 15 residues. CDR3 protein: CASLEGTSSYNEQFF. CDR3 DNA: TGTGCCAGCTTGGAGGGGACTAGCTCCTACAATGAGCAGTTCTTC. The full variable domain, in which reference TRBV11-3 and TRBJ2-1 provide the parts outside the CDR3, is EAGVVQSPRYKIIEKKQPVAFWCNPISGHNTLYWYLQNLGQGPELLIRYENEEAVDDSQLPKDRFSAERLKGVDSTLKIQPAELGDSAVYLCASLEGTSSYNEQFFGPGTRLTVL.

The gene calls are TRBV10-3 and TRBJ1-6; D perhaps matches TRBD1 (5 bases). CDR3 size: 17 residues. CDR1 ENHRY and CDR2 SYGVKD come from the germline V gene. V shed 0 bases and J shed 6 bases, with 15 bases lying between them. The CDR3 nucleotides are TGTGCCATCAGTGAGTCAATCGGAGGGGACCTTAATTCACCCCTCCACTTT. Translation: CAISESIGGDLNSPLHF.

The rearrangement uses TRBV2 and TRBJ1-5; D not resolved. Trimming cost V 7 bases and J 4 bases, with 11 bases left between them. The CDR3 has 13 residues. CDR1 SNHLY and CDR2 FYNNEI come from the germline V gene. Here the CDR3 reads CASNFNRNQPQHF. In nucleotides, the CDR3 is TGTGCCAGCAATTTTAATCGGAATCAGCCCCAGCATTTT. The variable domain in full, with the rest retrieved from reference TRBV2 and TRBJ1-5, is EPEVTQTPSHQVTQMGQEVILRCVPISNHLYFYWYRQILGQKVEFLVSFYNNEISEKSEIFDDQFSVERPDGSNFTLKIRSTKLEDSAMYFCASNFNRNQPQHFGDGTRLSIL.

This clone appeared once. The chain couples TRBV2 to TRBJ2-3; 7 bases agree with TRBD2. This CDR3 has 16 amino acids. The ends lost 2 bases at V and 2 bases at J; junction bases unmatched: 7. Germline CDR1 and CDR2: SNHLY and FYNNEI. CDR3 sequence reads: CASSEWGLPPTDTQYF. The CDR3 DNA follows: TGTGCCAGCAGTGAATGGGGACTACCTCCCACAGATACGCAGTATTTT.

The chain couples TRBV30 to TRBJ2-7; D might be TRBD1 (5 bases). The CDR3 is 13 amino acids. The ends were cut back, 0 bases at V and 7 bases at J, with 13 bases in the middle. The V gene's germline CDR1 is GTSNPN and CDR2 SVGIG (reference sequence). CDR3 amino acids: CAWSVRQLEEQYF. Here the CDR3 DNA reads TGTGCCTGGAGTGTACGACAGCTCGAGGAGCAGTACTTC.

J is TRBJ1-1 and V is TRBV5-5; D not certain. This CDR3 comprises 15 residues. Germline-derived CDR1 and CDR2 are SGHKS and YYEKEE (reference sequence). The germline V and J ends were trimmed by 1 base and 4 bases, with 14 bases remaining between them. For the CDR3, the DNA is TGTGCCAGCAGCTTGTTAAGCCGGGAGGGCACTGAAGCTTTCTTT. It codes for CASSLLSREGTEAFF. Filled out from reference TRBV5-5 and TRBJ1-1, the complete variable domain reads DAGVTQSPTHLIKTRGQQVTLRCSPISGHKSVSWYQQVLGQGPQFIFQYYEKEERGRGNFPDRFSARQFPNYSSELNVNALLLGDSALYLCASSLLSREGTEAFFGQGTRLTVV.

The chain is built from TRBV9 and TRBJ1-6, with D unresolved. V lost 0 bases and J lost 7, with 11 bases in between. Germline CDR1 is SGDLS and CDR2 is YYNGEE. The CDR3 contains 15 residues. The CDR3, as DNA: TGTGCCAGCAGCGTAGGGGATCGAGGGAATTCACCCCTCCACTTT. It yields the protein CASSVGDRGNSPLHF. Supplemented by reference TRBV9 and TRBJ1-6, the full variable domain reads DSGVTQTPKHLITATGQRVTLRCSPRSGDLSVYWYQQSLDQGLQFLIQYYNGEERAKGNILERFSAQQFPDLHSELNLSSLELGDSALYFCASSVGDRGNSPLHFGNGTRLTVT.